These 9 T cell receptor beta chains came from one sample sequenced in a study of STAT5B mutations in CD4+ large granular lymphocyte leukemia. Sequenced by immunoSEQ multiplex PCR; TCRdb stores in-frame clones only, minus some. The table records more than 40,000 clones, roughly 80% of them present only once. Material: CD4+ T cells from blood buffy coats. The receptors here all came from a human donor in good health.

V is TRBV5-1 and J is TRBJ1-3, with 7 bases that match TRBD1. The CDR3 has 15 residues. Germline CDR1 is SGHRS and CDR2 is YFSETQ. J gave up 6 bases and V 0 bases, and 6 bases lay outside the gene matches. CDR3 amino acids: CASSLGTGQKNTIYF. Written as DNA, the CDR3 is TGCGCCAGCAGCTTGGGTACGGGACAGAAAAACACCATATATTTT. Combining the CDR3 with reference TRBV5-1 and TRBJ1-3 gives the whole variable domain KAGVTQTPRYLIKTRGQQVTLSCSPISGHRSVSWYQQTPGQGLQFLFEYFSETQRNKGNFPGRFSGRQFSNSRSEMNVSTLELGDSALYLCASSLGTGQKNTIYFGEGSWLTVV.

The V and J genes are TRBV5-1 and TRBJ1-2, with D hard to call. The CDR3 loop spans 13 amino acids. Germline V gene lookup returns CDR1 SGHRS and CDR2 YFSETQ. V was cut by 0 bases and J by 0 bases, with 3 bases left in between. The CDR3 sequence: CASSLEANYGYTF. The CDR3 bases are TGCGCCAGCAGCTTGGAGGCTAACTATGGCTACACCTTC. Looking up the rest from reference TRBV5-1 and TRBJ1-2 gives the full variable domain: KAGVTQTPRYLIKTRGQQVTLSCSPISGHRSVSWYQQTPGQGLQFLFEYFSETQRNKGNFPGRFSGRQFSNSRSEMNVSTLELGDSALYLCASSLEANYGYTFGSGTRLTVV.

The V and J genes are TRBV18 and TRBJ2-1; the D is unclear. Germline V gene lookup returns CDR1 KGHSH and CDR2 LQKENI. This CDR3 region has 14 residues. V shed 4 bases and J shed 6 bases, with 13 bases lying between them. Written as DNA, the CDR3 is TGTGCCAGCTCACGTGGTTTGGCTTCCAATGAGCAGTTCTTC. It codes for CASSRGLASNEQFF.

This chain connects TRBV28 to TRBJ1-4; the D is unclear. The CDR3 contains 15 residues. The germline V gene encodes CDR1 MDHEN and CDR2 SYDVKM. The V gene lost 5 bases and the J gene lost 5 bases, with 15 bases spanning the gap. The CDR3 sequence: CASSRTAVHNEKLFF. In nucleotides, the CDR3 is TGTGCCAGCAGTCGCACAGCCGTTCACAATGAAAAACTGTTTTTT.

The chain carries TRBV11-2 and TRBJ2-5, with D uncertain. V was shortened by 5 bases and J by 3 bases, with 22 bases between the two germline ends. CDR3 size: 17 residues. CDR1 is SGHAT, CDR2 FQNNGV, per germline. The CDR3 coding sequence is TGTGCCAGCAGCCCCCGCGACCCCTCTTCCACTAAAGAGACCCAGTACTTC. Translation: CASSPRDPSSTKETQYF.

This chain links TRBV6-5 with TRBJ2-6; D is ambiguous. The length of the CDR3 is 14 residues. With 5 bases removed from V and 0 bases from J, the gap between germline ends came to 5 bases. Germline CDR1 is MNHEY and CDR2 is SVGAGI. The CDR3 here is CASSESSGANVLTF. The CDR3 DNA sequence: TGTGCCAGCAGTGAGAGCTCTGGGGCCAACGTCCTGACTTTC.

This chain joins TRBV7-9 and TRBJ2-1; no definite D call. The CDR3 loop spans 15 amino acids. In germline, CDR1 is SEHNR, CDR2 FQNEAQ (reference sequence). The V end was cut by 1 base, the J end by 4 bases, with 11 bases between. In nucleotides, the CDR3 is TGTGCCAGCAGCTTAGTGGGCGTCAAATACAATGAGCAGTTCTTC. This encodes CASSLVGVKYNEQFF.

This chain uses TRBV4-2 with TRBJ2-1, with TRBD2 matching 13 bases. The CDR3 covers 18 residues. Germline values: CDR1 LGHNA, CDR2 YNFKEQ. The V gene end was trimmed by 0 bases and the J gene end by 2 bases; junction bases not matched to a gene: 4. CDR3: CASSQDTSGGGPYNEQFF. CDR3 nucleotide sequence: TGTGCCAGCAGCCAAGATACTAGCGGGGGGGGACCCTACAATGAGCAGTTCTTC.

The genes are TRBV14 and TRBJ2-1; D may be TRBD2 (6 bases). Per germline, CDR1 SGHDN and CDR2 FVKESK. This CDR3 has 16 amino acids. V was pared by 5 bases and J by 5 bases, with 19 bases between. The CDR3 DNA sequence: TGTGCCAGCAGCGCTTGGGCTACTAGCTACCACAATGAGCAGTTCTTC. It translates to CASSAWATSYHNEQFF. Full variable domain (missing parts from reference TRBV14 and TRBJ2-1): EAGVTQFPSHSVIEKGQTVTLRCDPISGHDNLYWYRRVMGKEIKFLLHFVKESKQDESGMPNNRFLAERTGGTYSTLKVQPAELEDSGVYFCASSAWATSYHNEQFFGPGTRLTVL.